This TCR beta chain comes out of a study of OX40 agonist ivuxolimab in advanced cancers. Study-level points and caveats: There were also nonresponders showing low normalized T-cell clonal expansion.

Here immunoSEQ multiplex PCR was the method, and the copy in TCRdb shows in-frame clones only, minus some. The repertoire has approximately 32,000 clones, approximately 84% of them found once; the top ten carry around 20%. This clone appeared a single time. Its antigen remains unknown. Germline CDR1 reads KGHSH; CDR2 reads LQKENI. This CDR3 contains 14 residues. After removal of 3 bases from V and 5 bases from J, the junction contained 6 bases not matched to a gene. The sample here was CD4+ or CD8+ T cells sorted from blood, taken in a trial of the OX40 agonist ivuxolimab. The clonotype was recovered from an adult with an advanced solid tumor such as melanoma, head and neck, liver or kidney cancer. The chain couples TRBV18 to TRBJ1-1; 7 bases are shared with TRBD1. This CDR3 is CASSPTGAGTEAFF. CDR3 in DNA: TGTGCCAGCTCACCTACAGGGGCGGGGACTGAAGCTTTCTTT.